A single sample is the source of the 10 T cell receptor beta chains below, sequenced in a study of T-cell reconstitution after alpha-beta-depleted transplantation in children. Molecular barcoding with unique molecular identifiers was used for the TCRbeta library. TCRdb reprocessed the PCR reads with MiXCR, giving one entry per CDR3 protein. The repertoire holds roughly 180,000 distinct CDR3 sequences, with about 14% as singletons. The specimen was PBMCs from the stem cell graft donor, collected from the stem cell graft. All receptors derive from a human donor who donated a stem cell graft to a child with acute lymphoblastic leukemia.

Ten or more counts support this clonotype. Here the CDR3 DNA reads TGTGCCAGCAGTGATCAGGGGGACTCCTACGAGCAGTACTTC. Translating it yields CASSDQGDSYEQYF. This sequence joins TRBV25-1 and TRBJ2-7; 7 bases fit TRBD1. The germline V gene has CDR1 MGHDK and CDR2 SYGVNS. The trim removed 3 bases at V and 0 bases at J, leaving 2 bases unmatched. The CDR3 length is 14 residues.

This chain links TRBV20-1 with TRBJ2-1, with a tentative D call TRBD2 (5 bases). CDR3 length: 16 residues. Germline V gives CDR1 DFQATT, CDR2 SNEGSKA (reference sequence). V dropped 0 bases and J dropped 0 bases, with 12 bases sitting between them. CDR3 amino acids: CSARDTEASSYNEQFF. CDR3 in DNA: TGCAGTGCTAGAGATACGGAGGCGAGCTCCTACAATGAGCAGTTCTTC.

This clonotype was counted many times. The CDR3 sequence is CASSSYRLAGPTNEQFF. CDR3 coding DNA: TGTGCCAGCAGCAGCTACCGACTAGCGGGCCCCACAAATGAGCAGTTCTTC. The rearrangement joins TRBV12-3 or TRBV12-4 to TRBJ2-1; TRBD2 agrees at 10 bases. The CDR3 is 17 amino acids. With V trimmed by 6 bases and J by 7 bases, 15 bases remained unmatched.

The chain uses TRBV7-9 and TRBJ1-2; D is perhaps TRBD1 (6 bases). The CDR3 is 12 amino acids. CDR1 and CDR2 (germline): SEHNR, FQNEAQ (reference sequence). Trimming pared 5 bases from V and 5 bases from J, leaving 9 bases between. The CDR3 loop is CASSTGRYGYTF. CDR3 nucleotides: TGTGCCAGCAGCACAGGGAGGTATGGCTACACCTTC. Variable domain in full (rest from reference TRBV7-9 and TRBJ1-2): DTGVSQNPRHKITKRGQNVTFRCDPISEHNRLYWYRQTLGQGPEFLTYFQNEAQLEKSRLLSDRFSAERPKGSFSTLEIQRTEQGDSAMYLCASSTGRYGYTFGSGTRLTVV.

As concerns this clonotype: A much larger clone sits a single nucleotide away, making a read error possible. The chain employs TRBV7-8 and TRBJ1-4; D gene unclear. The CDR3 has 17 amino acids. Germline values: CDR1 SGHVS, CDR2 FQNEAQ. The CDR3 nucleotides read TGTGCCAGCAGCCCCTATGGCCCAGCCGCAACTCATGAAAAACTGTTTTTT. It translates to CASSPYGPAATHEKLFF.

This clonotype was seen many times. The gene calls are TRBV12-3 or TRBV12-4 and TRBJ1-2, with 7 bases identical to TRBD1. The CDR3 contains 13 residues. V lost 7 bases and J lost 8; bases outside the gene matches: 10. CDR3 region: CASNLQGLSGYTF. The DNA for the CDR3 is TGTGCCAGCAACCTACAGGGGCTTTCAGGCTACACCTTC.

This CDR3 reads CASSRGGLLNTGELFF. CDR3 DNA: TGCGCCAGCAGCCGGGGGGGCTTACTGAACACCGGGGAGCTGTTTTTT. The chain couples TRBV4-1 to TRBJ2-2, with a tentative D call TRBD2 (7 bases). In germline, CDR1 is MGHRA, CDR2 YSYEKL. This CDR3 is built from 16 residues. Trimming left V 4 bases short and J 1 base short, with 13 bases between.

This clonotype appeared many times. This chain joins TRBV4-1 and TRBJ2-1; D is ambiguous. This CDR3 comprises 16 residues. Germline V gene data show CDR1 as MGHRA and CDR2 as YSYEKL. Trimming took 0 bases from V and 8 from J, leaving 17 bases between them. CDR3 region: CASSQEFSQVVDEQFF. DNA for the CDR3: TGCGCCAGCAGCCAAGAGTTTAGCCAGGTGGTGGATGAGCAGTTCTTC.

The CDR3 loop is CASSQPGKETGTEAFF. CDR3 coding DNA: TGTGCCAGCTCCCAACCGGGTAAGGAGACGGGCACTGAAGCTTTCTTT. The genes are TRBV18 and TRBJ1-1, with no clear D. V lost 6 bases and J lost 4, with 21 bases in between. In germline, CDR1 is KGHSH, CDR2 LQKENI. The CDR3 covers 16 residues.

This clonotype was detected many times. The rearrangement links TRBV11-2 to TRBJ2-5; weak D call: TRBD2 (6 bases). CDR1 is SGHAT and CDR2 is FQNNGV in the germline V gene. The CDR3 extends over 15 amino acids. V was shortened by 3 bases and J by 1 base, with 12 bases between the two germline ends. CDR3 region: CASSFEAGSQETQYF. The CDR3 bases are TGTGCCAGCAGCTTTGAGGCGGGGAGCCAAGAGACCCAGTACTTC.